This T cell receptor beta chain was recorded in a study of blood T cells in healthy people across ages (dated by TCRdb to between 2014 and 2016). Study-wide context: In model experiments, roughly one uniquely barcoded TCR beta cDNA molecule per two T cells was captured by template switching. Age-related changes in TCR beta repertoire diversity were measured in the study by deep sequencing normalized with unique cDNA molecular identifiers. The donors were divided into four age groups: young (average roughly 15 years), middle-aged (roughly 42), aged (approximately 64) and long-lived (82). To avoid experimental bias, donors of different ages were spread randomly across the sequencing lanes. Two additional independent replicas of 1 million unique cDNA reads from the same blood draw were analyzed for two donors (one aged 18 to 30 and one aged 80 or older). The investigation overall reported the following: Estimates of total diversity based on one million sequenced T cells were regarded as lower bounds and as underestimates. Donor CMV infection status was unknown, potentially confounding age-related changes in expanded clonotypes. The percentage of naive T cells measured by flow cytometry correlated strongly with observed TCR beta diversity. Because profiling used bulk unsorted PBMCs, naive and antigen-experienced compartments could not be compared conclusively. The long-lived group showed more naive CD4+ T cells, fewer expanded clones and increased TCR diversity than the aged group, suggesting age selection. Observed TCR beta diversity per million T cells fell roughly linearly with age, and a significant reduction was already apparent by age roughly 41.

V was cut back by 5 bases and J by 4 bases, leaving a gap of 9 bases between them. The cysteine opens and the phenylalanine closes a CDR3 of 14 amino acids. Of the read, only the CDR3 DNA is kept; its 42 bases are in frame from base 1. CDR1 and CDR2 (MDHEN, SYDVKM) derive from the germline V gene. Systemically healthy Caucasian individuals from Russia, 35 to 50 in total and aged about 6 to 90 years, were included as donors. Roughly 11 milliliters of peripheral blood were drawn from each donor into EDTA-treated Vacutainer tubes. Ficoll-Paque density-gradient centrifugation was used to isolate PBMCs, with at least 6 million per sample. Trizol reagent was used to extract total RNA from PBMCs, with at least 6 micrograms per sample. The percentages of naive CD45RAhigh/CD27high T cells were determined by flow cytometry on a PBMC aliquot from every donor. The sample holds a few counts of this clonotype. The antigen it binds to is not known. Per-base qualities were not stored, and no clone one base away is much larger.

Libraries were made using 5' RACE. Sequencing relied on an Illumina HiSeq 2500. A second PCR of roughly 6 to 11 cycles was run with a J-beta primer mix and a sample-barcoded 5' primer. A template-switch 5' adaptor carrying 12 random nucleotides introduced a unique molecular identifier onto each TCR beta cDNA molecule. Each sample yielded at least 3 million CDR3-containing paired-end reads. First-strand cDNA synthesis was performed from all RNA using the Mint cDNA synthesis kit, with priming by a TRBC-specific oligonucleotide. After uracil-DNA glycosylase treatment, a first 18-cycle PCR used universal primers M1SS and BC2_uni_R on all cDNA. As for how the authors treated the data: Normalization of each sample was performed by random selection of 1 million high-quality reads, each carrying a distinct molecular identifier. Reads with shared molecular identifiers were discarded instead of being binned into consensus sequences. CDR3 identification, clonotype clustering and error correction used MiTCR with a Q25 quality threshold and the strictest error-elimination algorithm. A nonparametric unseen species model with Euler transformation was used to estimate a lower bound on total TCR beta diversity. TCRdb cleaned the public reads at Q25 with fastp, built clones with MiXCR and kept in-frame beta chains. CDR3 protein duplicates are merged, each entry listing the most common genes and DNA. TCRdb's processing, not the authors' own work, is the source of the V and J calls. The sample table lists hundreds of thousands of distinct CDR3 sequences, 25% to 30% of them with a count of one. 25% to 35% of the sample is held by the ten biggest clonotypes.

Sequenced: blood. The TCR sequence derives from a woman aged 70-85 years in good health. The chain uses TRBV28 and TRBJ1-6; the D segment cannot be called with confidence. The CDR3 reads as follows: CASSRQVYNSPLHF. The sequenced DNA is TGTGCCAGCAGTCGGCAGGTATATAATTCACCCCTCCACTTT. Joined to the reference TRBV28 and TRBJ1-6 proteins, this CDR3 gives the full variable domain: DVKVTQSSRYLVKRTGEKVFLECVQDMDHENMFWYRQDPGLGLRLIYFSYDVKMKEKGDIPEGYSVSREKKERFSLILESASTNQTSMYLCASSRQVYNSPLHFGNGTRLTVT.